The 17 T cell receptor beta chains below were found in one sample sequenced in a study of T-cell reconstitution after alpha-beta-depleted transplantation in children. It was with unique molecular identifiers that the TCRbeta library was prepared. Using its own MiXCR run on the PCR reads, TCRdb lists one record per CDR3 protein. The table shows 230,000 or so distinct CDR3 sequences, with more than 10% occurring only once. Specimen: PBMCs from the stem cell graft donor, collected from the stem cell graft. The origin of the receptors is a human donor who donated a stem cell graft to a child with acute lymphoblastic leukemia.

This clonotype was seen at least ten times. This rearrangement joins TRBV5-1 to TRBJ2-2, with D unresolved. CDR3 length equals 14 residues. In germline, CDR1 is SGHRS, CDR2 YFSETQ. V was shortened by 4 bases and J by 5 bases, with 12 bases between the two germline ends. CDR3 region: CASSLPTLTGELFF. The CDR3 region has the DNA TGCGCCAGCAGCCTTCCGACGCTGACCGGGGAGCTGTTTTTT.

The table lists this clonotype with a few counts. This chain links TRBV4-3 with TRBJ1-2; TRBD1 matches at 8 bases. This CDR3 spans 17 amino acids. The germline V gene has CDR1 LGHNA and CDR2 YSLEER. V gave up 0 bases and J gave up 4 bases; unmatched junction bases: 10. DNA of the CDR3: TGCGCCAGCAGCCAAGATCAGGGGGCAGGGGCGAGCTATGGCTACACCTTC. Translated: CASSQDQGAGASYGYTF.

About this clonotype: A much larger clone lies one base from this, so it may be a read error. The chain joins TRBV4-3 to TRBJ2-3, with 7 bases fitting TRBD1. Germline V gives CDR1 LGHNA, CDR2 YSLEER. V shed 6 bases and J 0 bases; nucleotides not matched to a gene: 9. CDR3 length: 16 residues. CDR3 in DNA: TGCGCCAGCAGTAAGGGGGCAGGGGCAAGCACAGATACGCAGTATTTT. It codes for CASSKGAGASTDTQYF.

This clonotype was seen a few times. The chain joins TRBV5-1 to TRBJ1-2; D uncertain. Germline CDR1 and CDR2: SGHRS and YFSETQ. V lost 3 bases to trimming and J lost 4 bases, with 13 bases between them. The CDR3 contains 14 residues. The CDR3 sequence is CASSYYGKLYGYTF. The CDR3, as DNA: TGCGCCAGCAGCTACTACGGCAAACTCTATGGCTACACCTTC.

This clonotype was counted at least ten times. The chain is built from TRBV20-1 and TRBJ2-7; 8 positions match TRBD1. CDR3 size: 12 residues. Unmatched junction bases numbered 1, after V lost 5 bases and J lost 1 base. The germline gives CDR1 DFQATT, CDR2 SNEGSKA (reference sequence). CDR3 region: CSAGQGSYEQYF. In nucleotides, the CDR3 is TGCAGTGCTGGACAGGGTTCCTACGAGCAGTACTTC.

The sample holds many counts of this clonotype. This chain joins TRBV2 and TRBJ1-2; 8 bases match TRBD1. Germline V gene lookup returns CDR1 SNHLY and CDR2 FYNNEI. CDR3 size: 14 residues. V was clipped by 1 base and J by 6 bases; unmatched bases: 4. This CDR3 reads CASSEVTGEDGYTF. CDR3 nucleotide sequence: TGTGCCAGCAGTGAAGTGACAGGGGAGGATGGCTACACCTTC.

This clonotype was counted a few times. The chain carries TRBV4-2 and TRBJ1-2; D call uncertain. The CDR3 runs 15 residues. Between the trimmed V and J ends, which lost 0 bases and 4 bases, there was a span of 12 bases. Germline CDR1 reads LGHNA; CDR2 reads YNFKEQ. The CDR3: CASSQDRARSYGYTF. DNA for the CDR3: TGTGCCAGCAGCCAAGATAGGGCCCGAAGCTATGGCTACACCTTC.

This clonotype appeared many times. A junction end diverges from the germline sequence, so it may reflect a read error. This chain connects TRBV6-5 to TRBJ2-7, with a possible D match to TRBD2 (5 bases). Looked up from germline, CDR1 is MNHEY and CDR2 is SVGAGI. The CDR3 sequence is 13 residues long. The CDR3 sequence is CASRYSGSGEQYF. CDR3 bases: TGTGCCAGCAGATACTCGGGGTCGGGTGAGCAGTACTTC.

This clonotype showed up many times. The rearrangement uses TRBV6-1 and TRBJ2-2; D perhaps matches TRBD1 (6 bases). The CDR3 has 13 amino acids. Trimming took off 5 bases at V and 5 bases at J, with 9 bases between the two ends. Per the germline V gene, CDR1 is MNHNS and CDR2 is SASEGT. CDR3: CASSTGQTGELFF. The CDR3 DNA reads TGTGCCAGCAGTACGGGACAAACCGGGGAGCTGTTTTTT.

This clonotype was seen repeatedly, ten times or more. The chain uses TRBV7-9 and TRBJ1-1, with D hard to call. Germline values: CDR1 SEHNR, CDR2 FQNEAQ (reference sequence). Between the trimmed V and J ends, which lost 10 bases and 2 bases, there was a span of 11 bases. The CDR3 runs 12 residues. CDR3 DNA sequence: TGTGCCACCCTCGGACTTAACACTGAAGCTTTCTTT. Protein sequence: CATLGLNTEAFF.

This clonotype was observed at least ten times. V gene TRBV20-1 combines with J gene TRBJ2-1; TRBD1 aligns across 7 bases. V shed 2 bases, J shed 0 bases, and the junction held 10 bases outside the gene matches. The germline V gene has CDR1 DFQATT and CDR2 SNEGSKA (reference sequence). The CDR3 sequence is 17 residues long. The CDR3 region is CSARIPHRGGSYNEQFF. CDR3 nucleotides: TGCAGTGCTAGAATACCCCACAGGGGTGGCTCCTACAATGAGCAGTTCTTC.

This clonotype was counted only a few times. The DNA of the CDR3 is TGTGCCACCAGTGAGACGGGACCGGGGATCCAGCAGTACTTC. Translation gives CATSETGPGIQQYF. The V call is TRBV24-1, the J call TRBJ2-7; perhaps D is TRBD1 or TRBD2 (5 bases each). Trimming pared 4 bases from V and 8 bases from J, leaving 17 bases between. The germline V gene encodes CDR1 KGHDR and CDR2 SFDVKD. The CDR3 length is 14 residues.

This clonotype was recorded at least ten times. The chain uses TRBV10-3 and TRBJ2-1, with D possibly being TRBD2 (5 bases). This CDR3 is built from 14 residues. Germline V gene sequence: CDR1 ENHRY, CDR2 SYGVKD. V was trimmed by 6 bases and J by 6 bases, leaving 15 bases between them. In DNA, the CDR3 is TGTGCCATCAGGACGGACCTACGGGGCAATGAGCAGTTCTTC. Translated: CAIRTDLRGNEQFF.

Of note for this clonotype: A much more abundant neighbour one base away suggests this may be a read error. The CDR3 here is CASSLGGWVTNEKLFF. For the CDR3, the DNA is TGTGCCAGCAGCTTAGGGGGGTGGGTAACGAATGAAAAACTGTTTTTT. The V call is TRBV7-2, the J call TRBJ1-4; maybe TRBD1 (5 bases). Germline V gene lookup returns CDR1 SGHTA and CDR2 FQGNSA. The CDR3 spans 16 residues. V was cut by 1 base and J by 5 bases, with 14 bases left in between. Variable domain in full (rest from reference TRBV7-2 and TRBJ1-4): GAGVSQSPSNKVTEKGKDVELRCDPISGHTALYWYRQSLGQGLEFLIYFQGNSAPDKSGLPSDRFSAERTGGSVSTLTIQRTQQEDSAVYLCASSLGGWVTNEKLFFGSGTQLSVL.

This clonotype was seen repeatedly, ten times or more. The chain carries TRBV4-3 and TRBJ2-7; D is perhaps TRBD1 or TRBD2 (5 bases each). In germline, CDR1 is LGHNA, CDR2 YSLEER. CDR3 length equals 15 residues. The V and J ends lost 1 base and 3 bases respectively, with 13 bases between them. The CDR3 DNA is TGCGCCAGCAGCCAAGGGTCCGGGGCTGGCTACGAGCAGTACTTC. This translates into CASSQGSGAGYEQYF.

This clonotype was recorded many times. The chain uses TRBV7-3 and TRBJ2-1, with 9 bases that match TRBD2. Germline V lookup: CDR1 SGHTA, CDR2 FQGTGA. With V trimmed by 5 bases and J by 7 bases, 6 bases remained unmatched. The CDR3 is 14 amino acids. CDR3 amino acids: CASSHPRGGNEQFF. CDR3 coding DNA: TGTGCCAGCAGCCACCCGCGGGGGGGGAATGAGCAGTTCTTC.

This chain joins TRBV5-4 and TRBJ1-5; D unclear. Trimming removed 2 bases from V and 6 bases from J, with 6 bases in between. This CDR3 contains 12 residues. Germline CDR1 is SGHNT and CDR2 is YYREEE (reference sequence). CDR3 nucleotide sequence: TGTGCCAGCAGCTTTAGAGGTCAGCCCCAGCATTTT. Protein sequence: CASSFRGQPQHF.